Included here is one TCR beta chain sequence, with context. Its target is not known. Here immunoSEQ multiplex PCR was the method, and the copy in TCRdb shows in-frame clones only, minus some. The data hold 500,000 to 700,000 clones, with roughly 96% observed a single time. Naive CD8 cells lacked CD45RO, underwent positive selection for CCR7 and left out terminally differentiated effector memory CD45RA+ cells. The CDR3 spans 17 residues. Germline CDR1 and CDR2: KGHSY and FQNENV. V lost 3 bases and J lost 4; bases outside the gene matches: 7. This sample was included in a study of shared clonotypes between healthy human individuals. Points from the study as a whole: Larger richness was generally estimated for naive than memory subsets.

The clonotype originates from a woman aged 25 to 45 in good health. Input material: naive CD8+ T cells sorted from blood. V usage is TRBV16 and J usage is TRBJ2-3; 13 bases are shared with TRBD2. CDR3 amino acids: CASSQTTSGRAPDTQYF. In DNA, the CDR3 is TGTGCCAGCAGCCAGACTACTAGCGGGAGGGCCCCAGATACGCAGTATTTT. Using reference TRBV16 and TRBJ2-3 for the parts outside the CDR3, the full variable domain is GEEVAQTPKHLVRGEGQKAKLYCAPIKGHSYVFWYQQVLKNEFKFLISFQNENVFDETGMPKERFSAKCLPNSPCSLEIQATKLEDSAVYFCASSQTTSGRAPDTQYFGPGTRLTVL.